These 23 T cell receptor beta chains came from one sample sequenced in a study of CD8 T cells in ankylosing spondylitis. Findings and limits, study-wide: Several highly homologous variants made up a TCR beta motif that seemed to typify ankylosing spondylitis blood.

No cognate antigen is known for these TCRs. One entry per CDR3 protein, called by TCRdb with MiXCR from the 5' RACE reads. The sample records about 750,000 distinct CDR3 sequences, 15% to 20% being singletons. The source material was blood, either unsorted or a sorted T cell fraction (not recorded which). These receptors originate from a male donor with ankylosing spondylitis.

This clonotype has only a few counts. The genes are TRBV7-2 and TRBJ2-2; D is uncertain. The CDR3 runs to 14 residues. The V gene's germline CDR1 is SGHTA and CDR2 FQGNSA. The V and J ends lost 5 bases and 3 bases respectively, with 10 bases between them. The CDR3 loop is CASSPHPYTGELFF. CDR3 DNA sequence: TGTGCCAGCAGCCCCCATCCCTACACCGGGGAGCTGTTTTTT.

V is TRBV11-2 and J is TRBJ1-1; the D is unclear. The germline V gene encodes CDR1 SGHAT and CDR2 FQNNGV. Trimming left V 6 bases short and J 1 base short, with 9 bases between. This CDR3 comprises 13 residues. As DNA, the CDR3 is TGTGCCAGCAGGGTTCATGCGAACACTGAAGCTTTCTTT. Translated, it gives CASRVHANTEAFF. The whole variable domain, filled in from reference TRBV11-2 and TRBJ1-1, reads EAGVAQSPRYKIIEKRQSVAFWCNPISGHATLYWYQQILGQGPKLLIQFQNNGVVDDSQLPKDRFSAERLKGVDSTLKIQPAKLEDSAVYLCASRVHANTEAFFGQGTRLTVV.

This clonotype showed up just a few times. The V and J genes are TRBV27 and TRBJ2-5; D is ambiguous. Trimming pared 3 bases from V and 5 bases from J, leaving 10 bases between. CDR1 is MNHEY, CDR2 SMNVEV, per germline (reference sequence). CDR3 size: 13 residues. The CDR3 nucleotides read TGTGCCAGCAGTTTCGACGTGAGGGAGACCCAGTACTTC. Translated, it gives CASSFDVRETQYF.

This clonotype was observed a handful of times. J is TRBJ2-1 and V is TRBV12-3 or TRBV12-4; 10 nucleotides align to TRBD2. Losses at the gene ends were 5 bases for V and 4 bases for J; bases not matched to a gene: 11. This CDR3 has 17 amino acids. The CDR3 sequence is CASSPLTSGTPYNEQFF. The CDR3 DNA follows: TGTGCCAGCAGTCCCTTAACTAGCGGGACGCCATACAATGAGCAGTTCTTC.

V and J are TRBV2 and TRBJ2-5; TRBD2 agrees at 7 bases. The germline V gene encodes CDR1 SNHLY and CDR2 FYNNEI. The CDR3 consists of 16 residues. The junction had 9 bases not matched to a gene; V was cut back by 1 base and J by 4 bases. For the CDR3, the DNA is TGTGCCAGCAGTGAAGGAGGTGGCGGGAGTCGAGAGACCCAGTACTTC. Its protein product is CASSEGGGGSRETQYF.

This clonotype has just a few counts. The chain employs TRBV7-9 and TRBJ2-5; D may be TRBD1 (6 bases). CDR3 length equals 13 residues. The germline V and J ends were trimmed by 4 bases and 4 bases, with 10 bases remaining between them. Germline V CDR1 and CDR2: SEHNR, FQNEAQ (reference sequence). Here the CDR3 DNA reads TGTGCCAGCAGCTCTACAGGGCGAGAGACCCAGTACTTC. Residues: CASSSTGRETQYF.

This clonotype was detected a few times. The J gene is TRBJ2-1, the V gene TRBV15; 11 bases match TRBD1. Germline V gene lookup returns CDR1 LNHNV and CDR2 YYDKDF (reference sequence). After removal of 0 bases from V and 4 bases from J, the junction contained 8 bases not matched to a gene. The length of the CDR3 is 18 residues. The CDR3: CATSRDAAGTGGYNEQFF. CDR3 DNA sequence: TGTGCCACCAGCAGAGATGCAGCCGGGACAGGGGGTTACAATGAGCAGTTCTTC.

The chain recombines TRBV20-1 with TRBJ2-7; 8 bases are a match to TRBD2. This CDR3 has 15 amino acids. With V trimmed by 0 bases and J by 5 bases, 9 bases remained unmatched. The germline gives CDR1 DFQATT, CDR2 SNEGSKA (reference sequence). CDR3 DNA sequence: TGCAGTGCTAGAGATCTAGCGGGTGTCTTCCACGAGCAGTACTTC. Translating it yields CSARDLAGVFHEQYF.

This chain connects TRBV6-5 to TRBJ1-2; no clear D gene. The V gene lost 2 bases and the J gene lost 5 bases, with 12 bases spanning the gap. This CDR3 comprises 14 residues. Per germline, CDR1 MNHEY and CDR2 SVGAGI. CDR3 region: CASSYNPGGYGYTF. CDR3 bases: TGTGCCAGCAGTTACAACCCCGGTGGGTATGGCTACACCTTC.

This rearrangement joins TRBV10-3 to TRBJ2-5; D perhaps matches TRBD2 (6 bases). The CDR3 is 13 amino acids. Germline-derived CDR1 and CDR2 are ENHRY and SYGVKD. Trimming removed 4 bases from V and 0 bases from J, with 6 bases in between. CDR3 in amino acids: CAISGDYQETQYF. Here the CDR3 DNA reads TGTGCCATCAGTGGGGACTACCAAGAGACCCAGTACTTC.

The table lists this clonotype with a few counts. The genes are TRBV12-3 or TRBV12-4 and TRBJ1-5; D is ambiguous. Trimming pared 3 bases from V and 6 bases from J, leaving 12 bases between. CDR3 size: 14 residues. The CDR3 loop reads CASSLGLVSQPQHF. CDR3 DNA: TGTGCCAGCAGTTTGGGCTTGGTTAGTCAGCCCCAGCATTTT.

V gene TRBV5-4 combines with J gene TRBJ2-7; D is undetermined. CDR1 and CDR2 from the germline V gene are SGHNT and YYREEE (reference sequence). CDR3 length: 13 amino acids. V was pared by 0 bases and J by 3 bases, with 7 bases between. The CDR3 loop reads CASSLAMSYEQYF. The CDR3 DNA follows: TGTGCCAGCAGCTTGGCCATGAGCTACGAGCAGTACTTC. The complete variable domain, with remaining parts taken from reference TRBV5-4 and TRBJ2-7, reads ETGVTQSPTHLIKTRGQQVTLRCSSQSGHNTVSWYQQALGQGPQFIFQYYREEENGRGNFPPRFSGLQFPNYSSELNVNALELDDSALYLCASSLAMSYEQYFGPGTRLTVT.

This clonotype has more than one count but fewer than ten. V usage is TRBV27 and J usage is TRBJ2-1; 14 nucleotides align to TRBD2. V lost 5 bases, J lost 9 bases, and 0 bases stayed unmatched. Per the germline V gene, CDR1 is MNHEY and CDR2 is SMNVEV (reference sequence). The length of the CDR3 is 13 residues. CDR3 in amino acids: CASSGTSGGEQFF. The CDR3 coding sequence is TGTGCCAGCAGTGGGACTAGCGGGGGTGAGCAGTTCTTC.

This clonotype has a handful of counts. V usage is TRBV20-1 and J usage is TRBJ2-2, with D perhaps TRBD1 (6 bases). Trimming left V 0 bases short and J 5 bases short, with 10 bases between. The CDR3 extends over 14 amino acids. Germline V gene data show CDR1 as DFQATT and CDR2 as SNEGSKA (reference sequence). CDR3 amino acids: CSARETGLTGELFF. The CDR3 coding sequence is TGCAGTGCTAGAGAGACAGGATTGACCGGGGAGCTGTTTTTT.

This clonotype was observed a handful of times. The chain has TRBV12-3 or TRBV12-4 and TRBJ2-7, with 10 bases matching TRBD2. This CDR3 has 16 amino acids. V gave up 1 base and J gave up 5 bases; unmatched junction bases: 8. The CDR3 is CASSLGLASGRNEQYF. In DNA form, the CDR3 reads TGTGCCAGCAGTTTAGGACTGGCTAGCGGGAGAAACGAGCAGTACTTC.

This chain connects TRBV12-3 or TRBV12-4 to TRBJ2-4; 13 nucleotides agree with TRBD2. The CDR3 consists of 18 residues. V trimming: 5 bases; J trimming: 8 bases; junction bases outside the gene matches: 15. CDR3 coding DNA: TGTGCCAGCAGTCCCTCTCAACTAGCGGGAGGGCCGGGAGACATTCAGTACTTC. This sequence encodes CASSPSQLAGGPGDIQYF.

In this sample, this clonotype turned up a few times. The chain is built from TRBV4-2 and TRBJ2-7, with unresolved D. Germline values: CDR1 LGHNA, CDR2 YNFKEQ. The CDR3 covers 15 residues. V dropped 0 bases and J dropped 0 bases, with 9 bases sitting between them. CDR3 residues: CASSQESESSYEQYF. DNA of the CDR3: TGTGCCAGCAGCCAAGAATCCGAGAGCTCCTACGAGCAGTACTTC.

Only a few counts were recorded for this clonotype. The chain joins TRBV5-1 to TRBJ2-2; 14 nucleotides align to TRBD2. There are 18 residues in the CDR3. V lost 4 bases to trimming and J lost 2 bases; unmatched junction nucleotides: 7. CDR1 and CDR2 from the germline V gene are SGHRS and YFSETQ. Here the CDR3 DNA reads TGCGCCAGCAGCGCCGGGACTAGCGGGAGTAAAAACACCGGGGAGCTGTTTTTT. This gives the protein CASSAGTSGSKNTGELFF.

A few counts support this clonotype. This chain connects TRBV15 to TRBJ2-3; TRBD1 matches at 7 bases. The CDR3 length is 16 residues. Germline lookup yields CDR1 LNHNV and CDR2 YYDKDF (reference sequence). The junction had 9 bases not matched to a gene; V was cut back by 5 bases and J by 1 base. CDR3 sequence: CATSARRGPRTDTQYF. The CDR3 nucleotides are TGTGCCACCAGCGCTCGAAGGGGGCCCCGCACAGATACGCAGTATTTT.

Written as DNA, the CDR3 is TGCGCCAGCAGCCTGGTGATGGCTGACTATGGCTACACCTTC. Protein: CASSLVMADYGYTF. The rearrangement joins TRBV5-1 to TRBJ1-2; D not resolved. CDR1 is SGHRS, CDR2 YFSETQ, per germline. This CDR3 spans 14 amino acids. Trimming stripped 4 bases from V and 3 bases from J, with 13 bases between.

The sample holds a few counts of this clonotype. The rearrangement links TRBV11-1 to TRBJ2-3; the D call may be TRBD1 or TRBD2 (8 bases each). The V gene lost 5 bases and the J gene lost 5 bases, with 23 bases spanning the gap. Germline CDR1 and CDR2: SGHAT and FQDESV (reference sequence). The length of the CDR3 is 17 residues. The CDR3 coding sequence is TGTGCCAGCAGCCAATTCGGACAGGGCCGGGGGGGAGATACGCAGTATTTT. It is translated as CASSQFGQGRGGDTQYF. Full variable domain (remainder filled in from reference TRBV11-1 and TRBJ2-3): EAEVAQSPRYKITEKSQAVAFWCDPISGHATLYWYRQILGQGPELLVQFQDESVVDDSQLPKDRFSAERLKGVDSTLKIQPAELGDSAMYLCASSQFGQGRGGDTQYFGPGTRLTVL.

The chain links TRBV5-1 to TRBJ1-1, with D maybe TRBD1 (6 bases). Per the germline V gene, CDR1 is SGHRS and CDR2 is YFSETQ. The V end was cut by 10 bases, the J end by 3 bases, with 16 bases between. CDR3 size: 13 residues. The CDR3 loop is CARKGVSDTEAFF. The CDR3 DNA follows: TGCGCCCGGAAGGGGGTATCGGACACTGAAGCTTTCTTT.

This chain uses TRBV20-1 with TRBJ2-7, with D perhaps TRBD1 (5 bases). Germline loops: CDR1 DFQATT, CDR2 SNEGSKA (reference sequence). V was cut by 3 bases and J by 3 bases, with 12 bases left in between. The CDR3 consists of 13 residues. The CDR3 sequence: CSASLDIDYEQYF. The DNA of the CDR3 is TGCAGTGCTAGTTTGGACATAGACTACGAGCAGTACTTC.